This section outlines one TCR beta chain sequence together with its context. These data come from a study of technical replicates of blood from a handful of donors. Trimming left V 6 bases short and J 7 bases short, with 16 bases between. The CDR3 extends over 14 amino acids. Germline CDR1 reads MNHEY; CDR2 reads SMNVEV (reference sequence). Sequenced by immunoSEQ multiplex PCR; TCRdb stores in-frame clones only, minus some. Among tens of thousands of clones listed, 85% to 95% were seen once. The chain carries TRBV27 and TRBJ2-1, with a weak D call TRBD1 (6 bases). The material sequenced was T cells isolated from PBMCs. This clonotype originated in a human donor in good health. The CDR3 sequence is CASRGPQGWNEQFF. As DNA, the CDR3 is TGTGCCAGCAGGGGACCACAGGGATGGAATGAGCAGTTCTTC.